Sequencing of this T cell receptor beta chain was carried out in a study of identifying expanded T cells in peripheral blood. Study results and limitations: Over around two and four weeks, about 17 and 20 clones changed, versus around 1.3 between replicates. Across healthy donors, higher total template counts meant significantly greater roughly 2-week count variance.

Clones were read by immunoSEQ multiplex PCR, and TCRdb kept only the in-frame ones, dropping some. The table shows tens of thousands of clones, with 88% occurring only once. Per germline, CDR1 SGHRS and CDR2 YFSETQ. V lost 0 bases, J lost 3 bases, and 11 bases stayed unmatched. CDR3 length: 18 residues. In regard to this clone: The antigen remains unidentified.

V gene TRBV5-1 combines with J gene TRBJ2-1; 8 positions agree with TRBD2. Sequenced sample: blood. The receptor was isolated from a person aged 18 to 75 in good health. The CDR3 DNA follows: TGCGCCAGCAGCTTGGGCCCTTCCGCGGGGGGTCTCTACAATGAGCAGTTCTTC. Amino acids: CASSLGPSAGGLYNEQFF. Complete variable domain (other parts from reference TRBV5-1 and TRBJ2-1): KAGVTQTPRYLIKTRGQQVTLSCSPISGHRSVSWYQQTPGQGLQFLFEYFSETQRNKGNFPGRFSGRQFSNSRSEMNVSTLELGDSALYLCASSLGPSAGGLYNEQFFGPGTRLTVL.